This T cell receptor beta chain was found in a study of blood T cells in healthy people across ages. This clonotype appeared a few times. Primed by a sample-barcoded 5' primer and a J-beta primer mix, a second PCR proceeded for roughly 6 to 12 cycles. TCRdb ran MiXCR on the 5' RACE reads and lists one entry per CDR3 protein. The data contain some 1.4 million distinct CDR3 sequences, around two fifths of them seen just once; the ten biggest clones take up 7.9%. Germline V lookup: CDR1 SEHNR, CDR2 FQNEAQ (reference sequence). There are 13 residues in the CDR3. Between the trimmed V and J ends, which lost 7 bases and 4 bases, there was a span of 13 bases.

The receptor's source is a woman under 30 in good health. Sequencing was done on a sample of blood. This rearrangement joins TRBV7-9 to TRBJ1-2; possible D gene TRBD1, 5 bases. This CDR3 reads CASTATALYGYTF. Written as DNA, the CDR3 is TGTGCCAGCACCGCGACAGCCCTCTATGGCTACACCTTC. The full variable domain, its missing parts supplied by reference TRBV7-9 and TRBJ1-2, is DTGVSQNPRHKITKRGQNVTFRCDPISEHNRLYWYRQTLGQGPEFLTYFQNEAQLEKSRLLSDRFSAERPKGSFSTLEIQRTEQGDSAMYLCASTATALYGYTFGSGTRLTVV.